These 6 T cell receptor beta chains share one sample of origin, sequenced in a study of T cell repertoires in cytomegalovirus infection. TCRdb analysed the reads with MiXCR anew, one entry per CDR3 protein. Of roughly 720,000 distinct CDR3 sequences in the sample, 35% were seen once. The specimen was PBMCs. The origin of the receptors is a human donor in good health (CMV status not recorded). Some clones in this sample may be carry-over from other donors' samples.

This clonotype was seen a few times. The genes are TRBV13 and TRBJ1-1; D gene ambiguous. The CDR3 has 15 residues. V gave up 0 bases and J gave up 4 bases, with 12 bases separating them. CDR1 is PRHDT and CDR2 is FYEKMQ in the germline V gene (reference sequence). The CDR3 protein is CASSLGPHEGTEAFF. CDR3 nucleotides: TGTGCCAGCAGCTTAGGCCCCCATGAGGGCACTGAAGCTTTCTTT.

CDR3 in amino acids: CATSRGVRGYTF. CDR3 DNA: TGTGCCACCAGCAGAGGGGTTCGGGGCTACACCTTC. The rearrangement uses TRBV15 and TRBJ1-2, with D uncertain. V was shortened by 1 base and J by 8 bases, with 8 bases between the two germline ends. Germline loops: CDR1 LNHNV, CDR2 YYDKDF (reference sequence). This CDR3 has 12 amino acids.

This clonotype was seen only a few times. The rearrangement uses TRBV20-1 and TRBJ2-7; D gene unclear. This CDR3 contains 13 residues. The V gene's germline CDR1 is DFQATT and CDR2 SNEGSKA (reference sequence). V gave up 3 bases and J gave up 2 bases, with 11 bases separating them. The CDR3 sequence: CSARDLGAYEQYF. The CDR3 coding sequence is TGCAGTGCTAGGGACCTCGGCGCCTACGAGCAGTACTTC.

This clonotype was counted only a few times. This chain's CDR3 is CASRELGRSPYEQYF. CDR3 nucleotides: TGTGCCAGCAGGGAGCTAGGAAGATCACCGTACGAGCAGTACTTC. V usage is TRBV6-2 or TRBV6-3 and J usage is TRBJ2-7; the D is unclear. The CDR3 covers 15 residues. Germline CDR1 is MNHEY and CDR2 is SVGEGT. The V end lost 6 bases, the J end lost 4 bases, and 19 bases lay between the germline ends.

J is TRBJ2-2 and V is TRBV12-3 or TRBV12-4, with a tentative D call TRBD2 (5 bases). With 5 bases removed from V and 2 bases from J, the gap between germline ends came to 12 bases. The CDR3 loop spans 15 amino acids. This chain's CDR3 is CASSRLGDNTGELFF. DNA of the CDR3: TGTGCCAGCAGTCGCCTCGGGGATAACACCGGGGAGCTGTTTTTT.

The chain has TRBV7-3 and TRBJ2-5, with D maybe TRBD2 (6 bases). V was pared by 7 bases and J by 2 bases, with 14 bases between. The CDR3 loop spans 14 amino acids. CDR1 SGHTA and CDR2 FQGTGA come from the germline V gene. The CDR3 region is CASIPRGEQETQYF. CDR3 bases: TGTGCCAGCATCCCGCGCGGGGAGCAAGAGACCCAGTACTTC.